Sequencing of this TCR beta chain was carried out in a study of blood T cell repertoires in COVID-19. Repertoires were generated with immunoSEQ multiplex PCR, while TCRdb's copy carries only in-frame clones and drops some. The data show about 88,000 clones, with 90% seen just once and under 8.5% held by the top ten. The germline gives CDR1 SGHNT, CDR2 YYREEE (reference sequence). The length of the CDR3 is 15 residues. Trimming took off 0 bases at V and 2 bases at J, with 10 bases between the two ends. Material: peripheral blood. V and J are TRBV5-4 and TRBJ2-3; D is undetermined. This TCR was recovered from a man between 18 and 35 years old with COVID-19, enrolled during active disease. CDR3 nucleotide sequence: TGTGCCAGCAGCTTGGATAACAGACCCACAGATACGCAGTATTTT. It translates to CASSLDNRPTDTQYF.